This TCR beta chain was observed in a study of identical twins. Study results and caveats: Abundant cord blood beta clonotypes carried fewer insertions; memory repertoires showed none. The models systematically underestimated how much out-of-frame TCR alpha was shared in monozygotic twins.

All donors were healthy Caucasians. On this clonotype: Its target is not known.

With template switching, a universal primer site was added, and the cDNA carried unique molecular identifiers. TCRdb re-analysed the 5' RACE reads in MiXCR, keeping a single row per CDR3 protein. The sample has under 300,000 distinct CDR3 sequences, 9.5% to 15% seen once; the top ten hold more than 3.5%. This CDR3 spans 14 amino acids. Germline V gene data show CDR1 as MGHRA and CDR2 as YSYEKL. The V end lost 0 bases, the J end lost 10 bases, and 14 bases lay between the germline ends. The sample was also reused in another study, on yellow fever vaccine responses in identical twins.

This rearrangement joins TRBV4-1 to TRBJ2-3; TRBD2 might be the D (5 bases). This receptor was obtained from a woman under 30 in good health. Sample: memory (CD45RO+) T cells sorted from blood. In nucleotides, the CDR3 is TGCGCCAGCAGCCAAGAGGCCGGGAAAGGGCCGCAGTATTTT. Protein sequence: CASSQEAGKGPQYF.